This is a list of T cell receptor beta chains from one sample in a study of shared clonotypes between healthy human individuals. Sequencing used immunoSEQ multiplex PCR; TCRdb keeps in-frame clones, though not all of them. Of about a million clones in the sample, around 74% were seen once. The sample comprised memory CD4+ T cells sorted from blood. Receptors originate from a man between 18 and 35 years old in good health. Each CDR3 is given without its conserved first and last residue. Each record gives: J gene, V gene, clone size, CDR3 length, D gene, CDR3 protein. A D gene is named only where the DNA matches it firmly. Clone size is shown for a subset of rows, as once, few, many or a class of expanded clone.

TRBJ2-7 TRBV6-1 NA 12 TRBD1 ASTQTGISYEQY
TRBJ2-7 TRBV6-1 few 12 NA ASSGALRGHEQY
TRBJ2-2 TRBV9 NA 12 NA ASSVGFNTGELF
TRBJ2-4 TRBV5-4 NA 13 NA ASSFQDRAKNIQY
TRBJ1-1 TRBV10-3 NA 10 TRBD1 AIRDTGAEAF
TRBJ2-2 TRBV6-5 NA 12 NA ASTSPHGAGELF
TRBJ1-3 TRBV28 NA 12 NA ASSTTDSGNTIY
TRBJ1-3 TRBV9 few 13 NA ASSVTAFSGNTIY
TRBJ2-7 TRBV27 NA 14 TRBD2 ASSLSTGLGVYEQY
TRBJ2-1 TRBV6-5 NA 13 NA ASGGQATSYNEQF
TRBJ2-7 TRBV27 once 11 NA ASSPWARDEQY
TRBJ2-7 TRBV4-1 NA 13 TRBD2 ASSITSGNHYEQY
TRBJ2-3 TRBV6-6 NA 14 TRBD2 ASSYPLAGTSDTQY
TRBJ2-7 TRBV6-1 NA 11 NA ASRTGQSYEQY
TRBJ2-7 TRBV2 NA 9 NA ASKPNYEQY
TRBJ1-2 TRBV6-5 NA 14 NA ASSYSSFQESDGYT
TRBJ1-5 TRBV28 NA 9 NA ASRGIQPQH
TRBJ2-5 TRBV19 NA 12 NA ASSINAGRETQY
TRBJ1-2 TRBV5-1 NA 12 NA ASSYSGTDSGYT
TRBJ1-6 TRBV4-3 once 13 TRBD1 ASSQETGGNSPLH
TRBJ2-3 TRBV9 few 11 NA ASSVAFGDTQY
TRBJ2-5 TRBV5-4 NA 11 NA ASSLDSLETQY